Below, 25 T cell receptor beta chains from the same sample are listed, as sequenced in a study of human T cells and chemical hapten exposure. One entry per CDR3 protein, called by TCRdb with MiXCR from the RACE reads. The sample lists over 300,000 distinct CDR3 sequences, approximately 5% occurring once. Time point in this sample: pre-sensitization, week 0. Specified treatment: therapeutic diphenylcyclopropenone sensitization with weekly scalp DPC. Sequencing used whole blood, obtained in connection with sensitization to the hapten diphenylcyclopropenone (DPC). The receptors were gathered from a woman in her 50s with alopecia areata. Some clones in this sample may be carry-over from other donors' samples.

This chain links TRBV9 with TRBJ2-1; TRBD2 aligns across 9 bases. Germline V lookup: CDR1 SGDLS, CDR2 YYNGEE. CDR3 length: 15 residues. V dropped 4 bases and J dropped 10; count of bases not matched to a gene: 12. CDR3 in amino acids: CASSSSGGILREQFF. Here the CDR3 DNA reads TGTGCCAGCAGCTCGAGCGGGGGGATACTACGGGAGCAGTTCTTC.

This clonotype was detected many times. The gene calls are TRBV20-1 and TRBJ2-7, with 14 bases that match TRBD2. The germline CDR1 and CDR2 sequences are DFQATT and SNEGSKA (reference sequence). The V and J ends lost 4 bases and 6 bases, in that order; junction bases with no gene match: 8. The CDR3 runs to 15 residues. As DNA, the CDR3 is TGCAGTGCTACCGGACTAGCGGGAGGAGCTTCCGAGCAGTACTTC. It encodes CSATGLAGGASEQYF.

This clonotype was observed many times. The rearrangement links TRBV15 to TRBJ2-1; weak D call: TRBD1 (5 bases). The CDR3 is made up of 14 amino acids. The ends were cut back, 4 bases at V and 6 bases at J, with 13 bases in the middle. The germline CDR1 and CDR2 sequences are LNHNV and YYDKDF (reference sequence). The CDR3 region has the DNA TGTGCCACCAGCAAGGGGTGGAGTTCCAATGAGCAGTTCTTC. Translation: CATSKGWSSNEQFF.

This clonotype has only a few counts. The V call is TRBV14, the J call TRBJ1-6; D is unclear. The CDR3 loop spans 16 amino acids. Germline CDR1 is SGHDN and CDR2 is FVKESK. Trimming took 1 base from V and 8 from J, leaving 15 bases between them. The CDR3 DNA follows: TGTGCCAGCAGCCAAGCTTCCAGCCCGTTGGATTCACCCCTCCACTTT. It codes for CASSQASSPLDSPLHF.

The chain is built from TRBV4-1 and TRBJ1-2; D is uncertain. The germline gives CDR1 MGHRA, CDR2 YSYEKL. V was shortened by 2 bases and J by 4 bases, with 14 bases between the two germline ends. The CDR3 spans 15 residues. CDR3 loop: CASSQPSMGAYGYTF. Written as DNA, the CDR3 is TGCGCCAGCAGCCAACCTTCCATGGGTGCCTATGGCTACACCTTC.

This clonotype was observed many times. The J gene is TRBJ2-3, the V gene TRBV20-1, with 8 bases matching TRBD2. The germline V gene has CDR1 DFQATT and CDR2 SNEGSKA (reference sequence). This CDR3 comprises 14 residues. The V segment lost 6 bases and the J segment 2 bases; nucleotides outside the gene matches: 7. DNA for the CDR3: TGCAGTGCGACCTTAGCGGGGCCCACAGATACGCAGTATTTT. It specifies CSATLAGPTDTQYF.

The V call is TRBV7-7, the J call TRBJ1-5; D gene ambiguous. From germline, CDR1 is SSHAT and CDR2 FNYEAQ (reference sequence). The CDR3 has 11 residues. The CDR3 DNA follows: TGTCCCACCGTTGGGAATCAGCCCCAGCATTTT. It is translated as CPTVGNQPQHF.

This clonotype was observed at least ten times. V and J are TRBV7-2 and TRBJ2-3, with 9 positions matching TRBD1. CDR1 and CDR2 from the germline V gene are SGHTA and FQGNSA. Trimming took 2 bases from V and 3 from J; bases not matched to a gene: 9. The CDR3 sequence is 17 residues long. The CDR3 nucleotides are TGTGCCAGCAGCTTACGAATCAGCGGGACAGGGACAGATACGCAGTATTTT. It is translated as CASSLRISGTGTDTQYF. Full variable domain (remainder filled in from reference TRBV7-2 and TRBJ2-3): GAGVSQSPSNKVTEKGKDVELRCDPISGHTALYWYRQSLGQGLEFLIYFQGNSAPDKSGLPSDRFSAERTGGSVSTLTIQRTQQEDSAVYLCASSLRISGTGTDTQYFGPGTRLTVL.

The CDR3 sequence is CASSLAGYEPQHF. Here the CDR3 DNA reads TGTGCCAGCAGTTTGGCGGGGTATGAGCCCCAGCATTTT. This sequence joins TRBV27 and TRBJ1-5; D gene ambiguous. Per germline, CDR1 MNHEY and CDR2 SMNVEV (reference sequence). The V end was cut by 3 bases, the J end by 8 bases, with 11 bases between. The CDR3 runs to 13 residues.

CDR3 amino acids: CSARGRVGQPQHF. CDR3 nucleotide sequence: TGCAGTGCTAGAGGCAGGGTAGGGCAGCCCCAGCATTTT. The V and J genes are TRBV20-1 and TRBJ1-5; maybe TRBD1 (5 bases). V lost 1 base to trimming and J lost 7 bases, with 11 bases between them. Germline CDR1 and CDR2: DFQATT and SNEGSKA (reference sequence). The length of the CDR3 is 13 residues.

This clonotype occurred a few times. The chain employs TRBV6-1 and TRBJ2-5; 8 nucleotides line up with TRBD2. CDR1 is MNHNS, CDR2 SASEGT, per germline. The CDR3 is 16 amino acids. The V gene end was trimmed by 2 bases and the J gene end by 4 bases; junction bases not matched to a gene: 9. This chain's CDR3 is CASSESAGVPTETQYF. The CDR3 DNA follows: TGTGCCAGCAGTGAATCAGCGGGGGTACCCACAGAGACCCAGTACTTC.

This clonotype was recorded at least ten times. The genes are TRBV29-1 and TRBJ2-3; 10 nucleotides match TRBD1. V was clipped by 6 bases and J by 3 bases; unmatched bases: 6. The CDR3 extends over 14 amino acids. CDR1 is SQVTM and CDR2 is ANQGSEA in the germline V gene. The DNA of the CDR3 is TGCAGCGTAGGCGGGGGACAGGGGACAGATACGCAGTATTTT. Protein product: CSVGGGQGTDTQYF.

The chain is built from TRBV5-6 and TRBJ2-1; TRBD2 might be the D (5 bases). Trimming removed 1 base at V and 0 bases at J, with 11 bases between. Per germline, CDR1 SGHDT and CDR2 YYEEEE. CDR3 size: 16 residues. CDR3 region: CASSLQSGGSYNEQFF. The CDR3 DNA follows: TGTGCCAGCAGCTTGCAGAGCGGAGGCTCCTACAATGAGCAGTTCTTC.

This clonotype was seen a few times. The CDR3 is CSAKSSGGAWYGYTF. DNA of the CDR3: TGCAGTGCCAAGTCATCCGGGGGCGCTTGGTATGGCTACACCTTC. This sequence joins TRBV20-1 and TRBJ1-2; tentatively, D is TRBD1 (6 bases). Trimming pared 6 bases from V and 5 bases from J, leaving 22 bases between. There are 15 residues in the CDR3. Germline lookup yields CDR1 DFQATT and CDR2 SNEGSKA (reference sequence).

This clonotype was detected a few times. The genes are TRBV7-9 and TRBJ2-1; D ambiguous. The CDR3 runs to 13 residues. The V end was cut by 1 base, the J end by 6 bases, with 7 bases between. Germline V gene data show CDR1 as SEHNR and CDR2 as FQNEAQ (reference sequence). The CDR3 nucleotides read TGTGCCAGCAGCTTAGGGTTTCTCAATGAGCAGTTCTTC. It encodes CASSLGFLNEQFF. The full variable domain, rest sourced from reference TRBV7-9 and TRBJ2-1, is DTGVSQNPRHKITKRGQNVTFRCDPISEHNRLYWYRQTLGQGPEFLTYFQNEAQLEKSRLLSDRFSAERPKGSFSTLEIQRTEQGDSAMYLCASSLGFLNEQFFGPGTRLTVL.

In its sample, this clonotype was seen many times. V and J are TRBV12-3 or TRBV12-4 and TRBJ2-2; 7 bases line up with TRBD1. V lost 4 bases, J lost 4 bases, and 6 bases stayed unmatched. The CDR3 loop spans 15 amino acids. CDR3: CASSSDGQATGELFF. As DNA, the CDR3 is TGTGCCAGCAGTTCTGACGGACAGGCCACCGGGGAGCTGTTTTTT.

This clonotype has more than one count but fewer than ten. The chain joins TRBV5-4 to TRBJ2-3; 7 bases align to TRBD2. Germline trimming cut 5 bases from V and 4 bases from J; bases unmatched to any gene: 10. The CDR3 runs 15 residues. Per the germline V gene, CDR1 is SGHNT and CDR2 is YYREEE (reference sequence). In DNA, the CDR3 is TGTGCCAGCAGAAAAAGCGGGAAGGGGTCAGATACGCAGTATTTT. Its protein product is CASRKSGKGSDTQYF.

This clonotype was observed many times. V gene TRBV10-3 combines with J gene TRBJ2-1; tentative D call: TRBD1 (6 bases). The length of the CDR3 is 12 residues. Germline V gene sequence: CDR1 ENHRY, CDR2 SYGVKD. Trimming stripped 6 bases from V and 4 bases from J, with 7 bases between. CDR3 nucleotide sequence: TGTGCCATCAGCGACAGGTACAATGAGCAGTTCTTC. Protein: CAISDRYNEQFF.

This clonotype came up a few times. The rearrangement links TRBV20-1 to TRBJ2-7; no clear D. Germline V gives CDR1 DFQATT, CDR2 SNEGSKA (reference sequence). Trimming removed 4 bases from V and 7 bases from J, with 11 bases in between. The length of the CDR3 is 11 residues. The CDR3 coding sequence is TGCAGTGCTATAAAAATGCAGGAGCAGTACTTC. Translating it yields CSAIKMQEQYF.

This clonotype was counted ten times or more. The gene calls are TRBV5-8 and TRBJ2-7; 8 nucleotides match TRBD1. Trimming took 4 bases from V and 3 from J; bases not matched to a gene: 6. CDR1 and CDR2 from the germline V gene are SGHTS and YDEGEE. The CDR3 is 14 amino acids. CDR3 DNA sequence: TGTGCCAGCAGCCATAAGACAGGGGACTACGAGCAGTACTTC. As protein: CASSHKTGDYEQYF.

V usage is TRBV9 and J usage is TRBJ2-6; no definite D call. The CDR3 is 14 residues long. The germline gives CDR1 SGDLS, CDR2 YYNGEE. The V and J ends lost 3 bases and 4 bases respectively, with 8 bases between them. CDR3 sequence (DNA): TGTGCCAGCAGCGGGGCACGGGGGGCCAACGTCCTGACTTTC. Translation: CASSGARGANVLTF.

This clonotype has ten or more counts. The CDR3 DNA reads as TGCAGCGTCCGGACAGACTATAATTCACCCCTCCACTTT. Its protein is CSVRTDYNSPLHF. V gene TRBV29-1 combines with J gene TRBJ1-6; possibly TRBD1 for D (6 bases). The CDR3 has 13 residues. Deletions cut 6 bases from V and 3 bases from J, with 9 bases between. Germline V CDR1 and CDR2: SQVTM, ANQGSEA.

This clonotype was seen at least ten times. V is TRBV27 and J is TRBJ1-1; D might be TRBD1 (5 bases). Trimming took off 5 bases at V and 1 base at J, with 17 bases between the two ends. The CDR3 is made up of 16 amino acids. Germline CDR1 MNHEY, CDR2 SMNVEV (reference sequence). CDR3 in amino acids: CASSGYRGARNTEAFF. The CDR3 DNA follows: TGTGCCAGCAGTGGGTACAGAGGGGCCAGGAACACTGAAGCTTTCTTT.

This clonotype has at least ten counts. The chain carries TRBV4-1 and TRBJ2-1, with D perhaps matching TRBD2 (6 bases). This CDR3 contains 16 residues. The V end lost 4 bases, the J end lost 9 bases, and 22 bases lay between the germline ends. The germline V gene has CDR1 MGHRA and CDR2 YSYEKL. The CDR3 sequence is CASSLRERAGTGEQFF. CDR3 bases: TGCGCCAGCAGCCTCAGAGAACGAGCGGGCACCGGTGAGCAGTTCTTC.

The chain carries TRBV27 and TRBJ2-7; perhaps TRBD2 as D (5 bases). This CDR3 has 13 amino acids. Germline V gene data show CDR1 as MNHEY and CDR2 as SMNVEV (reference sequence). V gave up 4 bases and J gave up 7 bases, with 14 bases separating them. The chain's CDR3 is CASSSGLRKEQYF. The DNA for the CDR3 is TGTGCCAGCAGTTCCGGACTCCGAAAGGAGCAGTACTTC.